The 9 T cell receptor beta chains below come from one sample, sequenced in a study of T cells in Graves' hyperthyroidism and ophthalmopathy. Amplification yielded TCR beta CDR3 regions, with RNA transcripts as the source. Primed by the HTBI set, a first-round RT-PCR was run on the TCR CDR3. TCRdb reanalysed the multiplex PCR reads using MiXCR and keeps one entry per CDR3 protein. Of approximately 330,000 distinct CDR3 sequences in the sample, roughly 13% were seen once. The sample was blood. The receptors here all came from a woman aged 40 to 55 with Graves' ophthalmopathy.

This clonotype occurred many times. The CDR3 sequence is CASSLTRGQGGHEQYF. Here the CDR3 DNA reads TGTGCCAGCAGCTTAACTCGGGGACAGGGAGGACACGAGCAGTACTTC. V gene TRBV7-2 combines with J gene TRBJ2-7, with 9 bases lining up with TRBD1. The CDR3 consists of 16 residues. V shed 2 bases, J shed 5 bases, and the junction held 10 bases outside the gene matches. Germline CDR1 SGHTA, CDR2 FQGNSA.

A few counts support this clonotype. This chain uses TRBV28 with TRBJ2-7; 8 bases align to TRBD2. The CDR3 length is 16 residues. After removal of 7 bases from V and 5 bases from J, the junction contained 16 bases not matched to a gene. Germline V lookup: CDR1 MDHEN, CDR2 SYDVKM. CDR3 DNA: TGTGCCAGCAAAGTATGGGGGGGTAGCGGGACCCACGAGCAGTACTTC. It codes for CASKVWGGSGTHEQYF.

This clonotype turned up a few times. The V and J genes are TRBV29-1 and TRBJ2-6, with 7 bases matching TRBD1. Germline V gene data show CDR1 as SQVTM and CDR2 as ANQGSEA. The CDR3 spans 17 residues. V lost 6 bases, J lost 1 base, and 12 bases stayed unmatched. The CDR3 region has the DNA TGCAGCGTACCCTTCCGGGACAGCAAGTCTGGGGCCAACGTCCTGACTTTC. Translation: CSVPFRDSKSGANVLTF. Together with reference TRBV29-1 and TRBJ2-6, the CDR3 gives the full variable domain: SAVISQKPSRDICQRGTSLTIQCQVDSQVTMMFWYRQQPGQSLTLIATANQGSEATYESGFVIDKFPISRPNLTFSTLTVSNMSPEDSSIYLCSVPFRDSKSGANVLTFGAGSRLTVL.

In this sample, this clonotype turned up a few times. Relative to the germline gene, one junction end is altered; a read error may explain this. This chain connects TRBV7-9 to TRBJ1-1; 7 bases map to TRBD1. Germline V gene lookup returns CDR1 SEHNR and CDR2 FQNEAQ (reference sequence). CDR3 size: 15 residues. In nucleotides, the CDR3 is TGTGCCAGCAGCCACCGACAGGGTCGGGACACTAAAGCTTTCTTT. Its translation is CASSHRQGRDTKAFF.

This rearrangement joins TRBV20-1 to TRBJ2-7; TRBD1 matches at 8 bases. Germline CDR1 reads DFQATT; CDR2 reads SNEGSKA (reference sequence). The CDR3 covers 15 residues. V was clipped by 6 bases and J by 0 bases; unmatched bases: 10. The CDR3 region has the DNA TGCAGTGCCACCCATGGACAGGGTAACTCCTACGAGCAGTACTTC. Its protein product is CSATHGQGNSYEQYF.

At least ten counts were recorded for this clonotype. J is TRBJ2-1 and V is TRBV12-3 or TRBV12-4, with D tentatively TRBD1 or TRBD2 (6 bases each). V shed 6 bases and J shed 7 bases, with 19 bases lying between them. This CDR3 is 15 amino acids long. CDR3 coding DNA: TGTGCCAGCAGCCAAAGAGGGGGGATAGGTAATGAGCAGTTCTTC. Its protein is CASSQRGGIGNEQFF.

Concerning this clonotype: A much larger clone lies one base from this, so it may be a read error. This chain connects TRBV2 to TRBJ2-1; 9 bases align to TRBD1. CDR1 and CDR2 from the germline V gene are SNHLY and FYNNEI. CDR3 length: 16 residues. CDR3 sequence: CASSSRGTGSLNGQFF. The CDR3 region has the DNA TGTGCCAGCAGCTCTCGTGGGACAGGGTCTCTCAATGGGCAGTTCTTC.

This clonotype was detected ten times or more. The chain uses TRBV28 and TRBJ1-2; unclear D gene. The length of the CDR3 is 14 residues. V shed 6 bases and J shed 8 bases, with 19 bases lying between them. Germline V gene lookup returns CDR1 MDHEN and CDR2 SYDVKM. DNA of the CDR3: TGTGCCAGCAGCATGGGGTCCGGGTTGCGGGGCTACACCTTC. It translates to CASSMGSGLRGYTF.

This clonotype was seen at least ten times. The genes are TRBV3-1 and TRBJ2-3; TRBD2 agrees at 7 bases. Unmatched junction bases numbered 7, after V lost 4 bases and J lost 6 bases. CDR1 is LGHDT and CDR2 is YNNKEL in the germline V gene (reference sequence). The CDR3 has 14 amino acids. CDR3 sequence (DNA): TGTGCCAGCAGCCCCGGGGGGAACTGGGATACGCAGTATTTT. It specifies CASSPGGNWDTQYF.